Below are 3 T cell receptor beta chains sequenced from a single sample in a study of CD4 T cells in relation to SARS-CoV-2 and coronaviruses. CD4+ T cells from unexposed donors were obtained before the COVID-19 pandemic (2011-2018). CD4+ T cells were isolated from the cells after less than 13 days of culture. Generated by immunoSEQ multiplex PCR, the TCRdb table keeps only in-frame clones and is missing some. Of about 23,000 clones in the sample, less than 85% were seen once. Antigens for these TCRs are unknown. Sequenced: CD4+ T cells from PBMCs, cultured in vitro. These TCRs come from a human donor in good health.

This clone has just a few counts. This chain uses TRBV5-1 with TRBJ1-1; D remains unclear. The V end was cut by 3 bases, the J end by 0 bases, with 12 bases between. CDR1 and CDR2 from the germline V gene are SGHRS and YFSETQ. The CDR3 totals 15 residues. Here the CDR3 DNA reads TGCGCCAGCAGCTCCTCGACACCTATGAACACTGAAGCTTTCTTT. As protein: CASSSSTPMNTEAFF.

V and J are TRBV19 and TRBJ1-5; possible D gene TRBD1, 5 bases. There are 16 residues in the CDR3. Germline V lookup: CDR1 LNHDA, CDR2 SQIVND (reference sequence). V lost 5 bases and J lost 2, with 16 bases in between. This CDR3 reads CASSPPGGLGNQPQHF. The CDR3 DNA reads as TGTGCCAGTAGTCCCCCCGGGGGTCTGGGCAATCAGCCCCAGCATTTT. The full variable domain, with the rest looked up from reference TRBV19 and TRBJ1-5, is DGGITQSPKYLFRKEGQNVTLSCEQNLNHDAMYWYRQDPGQGLRLIYYSQIVNDFQKGDIAEGYSVSREKKESFPLTVTSAQKNPTAFYLCASSPPGGLGNQPQHFGDGTRLSIL.

In this sample, this clone turned up a few times. The rearrangement joins TRBV7-2 to TRBJ1-5; D is uncertain. This CDR3 has 16 residues. From germline, CDR1 is SGHTA and CDR2 FQGNSA. V was trimmed by 0 bases and J by 3 bases, leaving 12 bases between them. Here the CDR3 DNA reads TGTGCCAGCAGCTTAGCGTCCGTACATCTCAATCAGCCCCAGCATTTT. Translated: CASSLASVHLNQPQHF.